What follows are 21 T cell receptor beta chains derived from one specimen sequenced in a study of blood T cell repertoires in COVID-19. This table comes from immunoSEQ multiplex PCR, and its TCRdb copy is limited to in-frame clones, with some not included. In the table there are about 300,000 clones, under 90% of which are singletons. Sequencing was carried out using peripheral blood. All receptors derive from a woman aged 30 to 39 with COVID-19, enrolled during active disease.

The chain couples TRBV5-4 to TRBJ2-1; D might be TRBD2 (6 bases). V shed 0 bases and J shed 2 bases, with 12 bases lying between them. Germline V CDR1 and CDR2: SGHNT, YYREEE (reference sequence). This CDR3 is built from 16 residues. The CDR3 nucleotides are TGTGCCAGCAGCTTGGGGGCCGGGACTCCCTACAATGAGCAGTTCTTC. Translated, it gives CASSLGAGTPYNEQFF.

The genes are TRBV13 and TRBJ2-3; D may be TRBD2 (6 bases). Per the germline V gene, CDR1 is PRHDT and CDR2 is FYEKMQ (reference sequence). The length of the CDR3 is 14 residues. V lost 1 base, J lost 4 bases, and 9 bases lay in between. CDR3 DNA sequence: TGTGCCAGCAGCTTAGATTCGGGGGCAGATACGCAGTATTTT. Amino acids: CASSLDSGADTQYF.

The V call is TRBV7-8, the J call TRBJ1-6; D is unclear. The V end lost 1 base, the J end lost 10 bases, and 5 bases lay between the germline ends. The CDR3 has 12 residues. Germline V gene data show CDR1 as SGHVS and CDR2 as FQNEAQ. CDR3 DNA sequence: TGTGCCAGCAGCTTAGGAGGATCACCCCTCCACTTT. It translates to CASSLGGSPLHF.

The CDR3 sequence: CASSSGGRGNEQFF. CDR3 in DNA: TGTGCCAGTTCTAGCGGGGGGCGGGGGAATGAGCAGTTCTTC. V usage is TRBV14 and J usage is TRBJ2-1, with 11 bases identical to TRBD2. Looked up from germline, CDR1 is SGHDN and CDR2 is FVKESK. J lost 7 bases, V lost 9 bases, and 8 bases had no gene match. The CDR3 totals 14 residues.

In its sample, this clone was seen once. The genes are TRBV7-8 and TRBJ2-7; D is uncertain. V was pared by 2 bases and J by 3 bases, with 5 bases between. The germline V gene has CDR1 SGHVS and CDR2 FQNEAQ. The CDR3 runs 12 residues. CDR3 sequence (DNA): TGTGCCAGCAGCTTAACGGGCTACGAGCAGTACTTC. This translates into CASSLTGYEQYF.

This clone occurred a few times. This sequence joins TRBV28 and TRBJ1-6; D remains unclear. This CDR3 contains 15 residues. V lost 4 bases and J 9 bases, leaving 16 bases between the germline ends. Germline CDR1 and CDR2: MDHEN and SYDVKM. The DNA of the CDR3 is TGTGCCAGCAGTTCCCTCCCACGAGAGATTTCACCCCTCCACTTT. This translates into CASSSLPREISPLHF.

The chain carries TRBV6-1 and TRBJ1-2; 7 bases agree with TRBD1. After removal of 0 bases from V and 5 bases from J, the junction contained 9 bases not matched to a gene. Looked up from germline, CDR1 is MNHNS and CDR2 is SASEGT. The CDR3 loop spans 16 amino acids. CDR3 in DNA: TGTGCCAGCAGTGAAGCGATTTCTAGACAGGGATATGGCTACACCTTC. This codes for CASSEAISRQGYGYTF.

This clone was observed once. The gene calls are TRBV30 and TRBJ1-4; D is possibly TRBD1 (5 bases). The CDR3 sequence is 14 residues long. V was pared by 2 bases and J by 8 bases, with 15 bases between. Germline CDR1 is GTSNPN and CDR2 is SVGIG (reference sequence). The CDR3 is CAWSFGAGKEKLFF. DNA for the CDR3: TGTGCCTGGAGTTTCGGGGCGGGAAAGGAAAAACTGTTTTTT.

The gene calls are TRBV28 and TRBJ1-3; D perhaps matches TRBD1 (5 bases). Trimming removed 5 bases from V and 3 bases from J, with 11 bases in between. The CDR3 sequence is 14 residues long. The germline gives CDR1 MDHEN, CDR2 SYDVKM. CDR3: CASSAGGGGNTIYF. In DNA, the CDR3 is TGTGCCAGCAGTGCGGGGGGTGGTGGAAACACCATATATTTT.

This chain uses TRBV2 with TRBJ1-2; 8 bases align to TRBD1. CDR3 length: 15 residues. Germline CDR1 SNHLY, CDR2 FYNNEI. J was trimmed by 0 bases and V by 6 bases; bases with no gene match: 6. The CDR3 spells CASSLDRATNYGYTF. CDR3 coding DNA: TGTGCCAGCAGCCTGGACAGGGCGACTAACTATGGCTACACCTTC.

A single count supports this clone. The CDR3 DNA sequence: TGTGCCACCAGGGGGTCTCAGGGATGGAACACTGAAGCTTTCTTT. It specifies CATRGSQGWNTEAFF. The chain couples TRBV24-1 to TRBJ1-1; weak D call: TRBD1 (5 bases). The CDR3 loop spans 15 amino acids. Germline CDR1 is KGHDR and CDR2 is SFDVKD. V lost 7 bases and J lost 1, with 15 bases in between.

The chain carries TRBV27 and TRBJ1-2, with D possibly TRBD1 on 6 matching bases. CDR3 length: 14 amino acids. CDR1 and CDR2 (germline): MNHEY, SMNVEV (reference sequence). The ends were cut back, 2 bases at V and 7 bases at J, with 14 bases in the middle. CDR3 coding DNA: TGTGCCAGCAGTTTAGGGCAGGGGCTTGTTGGCTACACCTTC. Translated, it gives CASSLGQGLVGYTF.

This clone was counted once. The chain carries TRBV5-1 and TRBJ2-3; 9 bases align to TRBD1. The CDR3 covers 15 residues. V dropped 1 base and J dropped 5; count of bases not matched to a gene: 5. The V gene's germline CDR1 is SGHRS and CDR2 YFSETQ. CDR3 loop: CASSLTGGAEDTQYF. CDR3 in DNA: TGCGCCAGCAGCTTGACAGGGGGCGCGGAAGATACGCAGTATTTT.

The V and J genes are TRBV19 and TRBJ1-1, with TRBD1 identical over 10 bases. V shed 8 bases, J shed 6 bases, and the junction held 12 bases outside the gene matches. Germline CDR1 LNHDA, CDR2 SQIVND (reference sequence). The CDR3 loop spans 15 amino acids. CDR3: CASLPGGTGESEAFF. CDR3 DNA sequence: TGTGCCAGTCTACCTGGGGGGACAGGGGAGTCTGAAGCTTTCTTT.

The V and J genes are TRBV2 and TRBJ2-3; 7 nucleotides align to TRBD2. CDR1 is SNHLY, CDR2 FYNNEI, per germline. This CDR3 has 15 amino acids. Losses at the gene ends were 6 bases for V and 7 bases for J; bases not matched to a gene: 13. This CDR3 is CASRRGRGVGYTQYF. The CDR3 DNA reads TGTGCCAGCAGGCGGGGCCGGGGGGTTGGATATACGCAGTATTTT.

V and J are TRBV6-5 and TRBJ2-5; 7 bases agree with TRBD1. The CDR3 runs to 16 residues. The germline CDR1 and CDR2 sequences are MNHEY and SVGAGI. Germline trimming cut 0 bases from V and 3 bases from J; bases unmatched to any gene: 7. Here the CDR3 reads CASSYSTAGGKETQYF. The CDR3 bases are TGTGCCAGCAGTTACTCGACGGCAGGGGGAAAAGAGACCCAGTACTTC.

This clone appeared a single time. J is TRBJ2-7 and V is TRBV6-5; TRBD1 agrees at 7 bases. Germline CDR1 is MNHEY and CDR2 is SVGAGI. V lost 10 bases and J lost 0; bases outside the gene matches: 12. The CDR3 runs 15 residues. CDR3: CATRRDSLGSYEQYF. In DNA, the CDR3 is TGTGCCACCCGCCGGGACAGCCTCGGCTCCTACGAGCAGTACTTC.

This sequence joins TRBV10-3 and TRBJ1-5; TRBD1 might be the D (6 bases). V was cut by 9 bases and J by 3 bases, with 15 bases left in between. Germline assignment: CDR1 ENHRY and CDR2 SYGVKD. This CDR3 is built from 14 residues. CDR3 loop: CAIRSTGNNQPQHF. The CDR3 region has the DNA TGTGCCATTCGATCGACAGGAAACAATCAGCCCCAGCATTTT.

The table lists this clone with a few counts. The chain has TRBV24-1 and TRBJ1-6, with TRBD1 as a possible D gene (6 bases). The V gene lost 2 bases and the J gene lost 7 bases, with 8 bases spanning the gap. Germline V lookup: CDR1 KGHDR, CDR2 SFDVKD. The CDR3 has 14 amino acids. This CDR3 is CATSDSGVNSPLHF. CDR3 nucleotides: TGTGCCACCAGTGATTCAGGGGTGAATTCACCCCTCCACTTT.

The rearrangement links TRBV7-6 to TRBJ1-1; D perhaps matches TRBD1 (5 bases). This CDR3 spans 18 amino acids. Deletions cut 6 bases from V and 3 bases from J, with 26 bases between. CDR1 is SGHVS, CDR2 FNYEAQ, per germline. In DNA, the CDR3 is TGTGCCAGCAGTGGGGACCGGGGTACCCCCGGGAGATACACTGAAGCTTTCTTT. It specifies CASSGDRGTPGRYTEAFF.

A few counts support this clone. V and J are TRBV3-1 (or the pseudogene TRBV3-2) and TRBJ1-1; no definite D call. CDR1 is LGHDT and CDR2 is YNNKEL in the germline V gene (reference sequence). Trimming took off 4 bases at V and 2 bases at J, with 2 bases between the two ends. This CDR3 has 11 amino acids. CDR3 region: CASSLNTEAFF. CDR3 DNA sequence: TGTGCCAGCAGCCTAAACACTGAAGCTTTCTTT.